This passage covers 12 T cell receptor beta chains from one sample sequenced in a study of blood T cell repertoires in COVID-19. Sequencing used immunoSEQ multiplex PCR; TCRdb keeps in-frame clones, though not all of them. The sample has about 110,000 clones; about two thirds are singletons. Specimen: peripheral blood. All receptors come from a woman between 40 and 50 years old with acute or convalescent COVID-19.

The V call is TRBV6-5, the J call TRBJ1-2; D call uncertain. The CDR3 is made up of 12 amino acids. Germline CDR1 and CDR2: MNHEY and SVGAGI. Trimming removed 8 bases at V and 5 bases at J, with 12 bases between. CDR3 sequence reads: CASGEASYGYTF. For the CDR3, the DNA is TGTGCCAGCGGGGAGGCCTCATATGGCTACACCTTC.

The chain links TRBV5-1 to TRBJ2-1; TRBD2 matches 8 bases. Germline CDR1 reads SGHRS; CDR2 reads YFSETQ. Germline trimming cut 0 bases from V and 4 bases from J; bases unmatched to any gene: 9. The CDR3 contains 17 residues. The CDR3 region is CASSLESGGLGYNEQFF. In DNA, the CDR3 is TGCGCCAGCAGCTTGGAAAGCGGGGGCCTAGGGTACAATGAGCAGTTCTTC.

The chain links TRBV28 to TRBJ1-5; a possible D gene is TRBD1 (6 bases). V was cut by 10 bases and J by 4 bases, with 11 bases left in between. CDR1 and CDR2 from the germline V gene are MDHEN and SYDVKM. The length of the CDR3 is 12 residues. CDR3 DNA sequence: TGTGCCACCAGACAGGAGAATCAGCCCCAGCATTTT. This encodes CATRQENQPQHF.

The J gene is TRBJ2-3, the V gene TRBV5-1, with 11 bases lining up with TRBD2. CDR3 length: 16 amino acids. The V and J ends lost 2 bases and 2 bases, in that order; junction bases with no gene match: 4. Per the germline V gene, CDR1 is SGHRS and CDR2 is YFSETQ. CDR3 region: CASSFGTSGYTDTQYF. For the CDR3, the DNA is TGCGCCAGCAGCTTCGGGACTAGCGGCTACACAGATACGCAGTATTTT.

This rearrangement joins TRBV6-5 to TRBJ2-7; 10 bases line up with TRBD2. The CDR3 is made up of 14 amino acids. Germline V CDR1 and CDR2: MNHEY, SVGAGI. Trimming at V came to 6 bases and at J to 0 bases, leaving 2 bases not matched to a gene. The chain's CDR3 is CASSRTSGSYEQYF. The CDR3 DNA follows: TGTGCCAGCAGCAGGACTAGCGGCTCCTACGAGCAGTACTTC.

The chain links TRBV2 to TRBJ2-7, with D possibly matching TRBD1 (6 bases). The CDR3 runs 12 residues. Germline values: CDR1 SNHLY, CDR2 FYNNEI. The V end lost 9 bases, the J end lost 6 bases, and 15 bases lay between the germline ends. Here the CDR3 reads CASTTGPGEQYF. The DNA for the CDR3 is TGTGCCAGTACCACAGGGCCCGGCGAGCAGTACTTC.

V usage is TRBV7-3 and J usage is TRBJ1-6, with TRBD1 identical over 7 bases. The V and J ends lost 3 bases and 2 bases, in that order; junction bases with no gene match: 13. This CDR3 has 19 residues. Looked up from germline, CDR1 is SGHTA and CDR2 is FQGTGA. This chain's CDR3 is CASSFSLIKGATYNSPLHF. Here the CDR3 DNA reads TGTGCCAGCAGCTTTTCCCTCATCAAGGGGGCCACCTATAATTCACCCCTCCACTTT.

The genes are TRBV11-1 and TRBJ2-1; 10 bases are shared with TRBD2. The CDR3 runs to 15 residues. Germline V gene lookup returns CDR1 SGHAT and CDR2 FQDESV (reference sequence). Unmatched junction bases numbered 2, after V lost 3 bases and J lost 3 bases. The CDR3 DNA reads TGTGCCAGCAGCTTTACTAGCGGGGACTACAATGAGCAGTTCTTC. Its translation: CASSFTSGDYNEQFF.

The V and J genes are TRBV6-2 or TRBV6-3 and TRBJ1-1; 11 bases align to TRBD1. Germline CDR1 reads MNHEY; CDR2 reads SVGEGT. The CDR3 covers 16 residues. Trimming removed 5 bases from V and 6 bases from J; junction bases left unmatched: 11. The CDR3 DNA follows: TGTGCCAGCAGTCCCCGAGGACAGGGGGCAAAACCTGAAGCTTTCTTT. Residues: CASSPRGQGAKPEAFF.

This rearrangement joins TRBV3-1 (or the pseudogene TRBV3-2) to TRBJ2-3; D gene uncertain. This CDR3 contains 16 residues. CDR1 is LGHDT, CDR2 YNNKEL, per germline (reference sequence). Trimming left V 0 bases short and J 4 bases short, with 14 bases between. The CDR3 nucleotides read TGTGCCAGCAGCCAAGAAGTCAAGGAGCCCCCAGATACGCAGTATTTT. Encoded protein: CASSQEVKEPPDTQYF.

The V gene is TRBV5-1, the J gene TRBJ2-3; a possible D gene is TRBD1 (5 bases). The CDR3 runs to 15 residues. Germline V lookup: CDR1 SGHRS, CDR2 YFSETQ. The V and J ends lost 0 bases and 3 bases respectively, with 11 bases between them. Written as DNA, the CDR3 is TGCGCCAGCAGCTTGGAGTCAGGGCGAACAGATACGCAGTATTTT. It specifies CASSLESGRTDTQYF.

The chain joins TRBV5-5 to TRBJ2-3, with 9 bases that match TRBD2. The CDR3 runs 15 residues. Looked up from germline, CDR1 is SGHKS and CDR2 is YYEKEE (reference sequence). The junction had 7 bases not matched to a gene; V was cut back by 5 bases and J by 3 bases. The CDR3 here is CASRSTSGFTDTQYF. DNA for the CDR3: TGTGCCAGCAGGAGTACTAGCGGGTTTACAGATACGCAGTATTTT.